These T cell receptor beta chains were read from a single sample in a study of blood T cell repertoires in COVID-19. Using immunoSEQ multiplex PCR, the repertoire was profiled, and TCRdb retains in-frame clones only, with some absent. The data contain some 290,000 clones, less than 85% of them singletons. Source material: peripheral blood. The receptors originated from a man aged 60-69 years who had recovered from COVID-19. CDR3s include the opening cysteine and the closing phenylalanine or tryptophan. A D gene is named only where the DNA matches it firmly. Not every row has a clone size; where given, it reads once, few, many or a size class.

-	TRBJ2-7	TRBV5-1	-	TGCGCCAGCAGCTCCGGGACTGGGTACGAGCAGTACTTC	CASSSGTGYEQYF
few	TRBJ2-7	TRBV7-9	-	TGTGCCAGCAGCTTGGATCTTGGGGCGACATACTACGAGCAGTACTTC	CASSLDLGATYYEQYF
few	TRBJ1-5	TRBV6-5	-	TGTGCCAGCAGTAAAACAGGGTCGGGTCAGCCCCAGCATTTT	CASSKTGSGQPQHF
-	TRBJ1-5	TRBV19	TRBD1	TGTGCCAGTAGTATTTGGACAGGGGGCTTTGGCAATCAGCCCCAGCATTTT	CASSIWTGGFGNQPQHF
-	TRBJ1-6	TRBV5-1	TRBD1	TGCGCCAGCAGCTTGGCGGATGCAGGGGGTTCACCCCTCCACTTT	CASSLADAGGSPLHF
-	TRBJ1-1	TRBV2	-	TGTGCCAGCAGTGCACAGACGAACACTGAAGCTTTCTTT	CASSAQTNTEAFF
-	TRBJ2-1	TRBV30	-	TGTGCCTGGAGTAATACATACATAAACTACAATGAGCAGTTCTTC	CAWSNTYINYNEQFF
-	TRBJ2-2	TRBV6-5	TRBD2	TGTGCCAGCAAGACTAGCGGGGAGTGGCCCGGGGAGCTGTTTTTT	CASKTSGEWPGELFF
-	TRBJ2-4	TRBV6-6	TRBD1	TGTGCCAGCAAAGACAGGGGCTTAGCCAAAAACATTCAGTACTTC	CASKDRGLAKNIQYF
-	TRBJ2-7	TRBV5-1	TRBD1	TGCGCCAGCAGCTTGGAGACAGGGGGGTCCTACGAGCAGTACTTC	CASSLETGGSYEQYF
-	TRBJ1-5	TRBV28	-	TGTGCCAGCCACCCGAGGGCGATTCTCAATCAGCCCCAGCATTTT	CASHPRAILNQPQHF
-	TRBJ2-1	TRBV3-1/TRBV3-2	TRBD2	TGTGCCAGCGGGCCTAGCGGGTACACTGAGCAGTTCTTC	CASGPSGYTEQFF
-	TRBJ1-2	TRBV2	TRBD1	TGTGCCAGCAGGCTAACCGGGACAGGGTATGGCTACACCTTC	CASRLTGTGYGYTF
-	TRBJ2-7	TRBV6-2/TRBV6-3	TRBD2	TGTGCCAGCAGCCCTCGGGGGGGAGGCCTGGGCGAGCAGTACTTC	CASSPRGGGLGEQYF
-	TRBJ2-2	TRBV2	-	TGTGCCAGCAGAGCATTAGCGGTAAACACCGGGGAGCTGTTTTTT	CASRALAVNTGELFF
-	TRBJ2-2	TRBV2	TRBD2	TGTGCCAGCAGAGCTAGCGGGAGAGCGAACACCGGGGAGCTGTTTTTT	CASRASGRANTGELFF
-	TRBJ1-6	TRBV2	TRBD1	TGTGCCAGCAGGGGACAGGAAAATTCACCCCTCCACTTT	CASRGQENSPLHF
-	TRBJ2-1	TRBV28	TRBD2	TGTGCCAGCTTGGAGGGCCGGGGGGTAGTATACAATGAGCAGTTCTTC	CASLEGRGVVYNEQFF
-	TRBJ1-3	TRBV6-5	TRBD1	TGTGCCAGCAGAGGGACAGGTGGAAACACCATATATTTT	CASRGTGGNTIYF
-	TRBJ2-1	TRBV19	TRBD2	TGTGCCAGTACCGGCCTGGGACTAGGCCCCTACAATGAGCAGTTCTTC	CASTGLGLGPYNEQFF
once	TRBJ2-1	TRBV7-2	-	TGTGCCAGCAGCTTAGAGACGGGTTCGAACAATGAGCAGTTCTTC	CASSLETGSNNEQFF
-	TRBJ2-3	TRBV19	TRBD2	TGTGCCAGTAGTGGTCCGCGGGGGGAGCAGTATTTT	CASSGPRGEQYF
-	TRBJ2-3	TRBV7-2	-	TGTGCCAGCAGGAAAGGTACAGTTTACACAGATACGCAGTATTTT	CASRKGTVYTDTQYF
once	TRBJ2-3	TRBV7-2	TRBD2	TGTGCCAGCAGGGGGGGGACTAGCGGCACAGATACGCAGTATTTT	CASRGGTSGTDTQYF
-	TRBJ2-1	TRBV19	TRBD1	TGTGCCAGTAGCTCTCTCGCCTTGACAGGGGCAACCTACAATGAGCAGTTCTTC	CASSSLALTGATYNEQFF